The 9 T cell receptor beta chains listed next were all sequenced from one sample in a study of CD8+ T cells in alopecia areata. After isolation, RNA underwent reverse transcription to generate cDNA as the sequencing template. Clones were sequenced by immunoSEQ multiplex PCR, and TCRdb holds only the in-frame ones, with some missing. This sample carries around 150,000 clones, 50% to 60% of them seen once, and the ten largest clones take around 5%. The source material was CD4+ T cells sorted from blood. These TCRs come from a human donor in good health.

This clone came up once. CDR3 amino acids: CASSSASGTTGELFF. Written as DNA, the CDR3 is TGCGCCAGCAGCTCCGCTTCCGGGACCACCGGGGAGCTGTTTTTT. The chain combines TRBV5-1 with TRBJ2-2; tentatively, D is TRBD1 or TRBD2 (5 bases each). This CDR3 has 15 residues. Germline V gives CDR1 SGHRS, CDR2 YFSETQ. V gave up 3 bases and J gave up 4 bases, with 13 bases separating them.

This chain uses TRBV9 with TRBJ2-5, with a possible D match to TRBD2 (5 bases). The CDR3 runs 15 residues. V was clipped by 0 bases and J by 2 bases, with 11 bases between them. CDR1 and CDR2 (germline): SGDLS, YYNGEE. The CDR3 reads CASSVGGRGQETQYF. The CDR3 bases are TGTGCCAGCAGCGTAGGAGGGAGAGGGCAAGAGACCCAGTACTTC.

There are a few counts of this clone. The V call is TRBV29-1, the J call TRBJ2-3, with 9 bases that match TRBD2. Looked up from germline, CDR1 is SQVTM and CDR2 is ANQGSEA. V shed 4 bases, J shed 1 base, and the junction held 6 bases outside the gene matches. The length of the CDR3 is 15 residues. CDR3 coding DNA: TGCAGCGTTGCACCGAGACTAGCGGGCACAGATACGCAGTATTTT. As protein: CSVAPRLAGTDTQYF.

This clone turned up a few times. The gene calls are TRBV6-5 and TRBJ2-2, with D maybe TRBD1 (6 bases). This CDR3 is built from 16 residues. CDR1 is MNHEY and CDR2 is SVGAGI in the germline V gene. Trimming stripped 0 bases from V and 3 bases from J, with 11 bases between. CDR3 residues: CASSYSVTGHTGELFF. The DNA of the CDR3 is TGTGCCAGCAGTTACTCGGTAACAGGGCACACCGGGGAGCTGTTTTTT.

This clone was found a few times. The chain couples TRBV29-1 to TRBJ2-5; the match to TRBD2 covers 7 bases. This CDR3 is built from 16 residues. V was clipped by 5 bases and J by 5 bases; unmatched bases: 17. The germline gives CDR1 SQVTM, CDR2 ANQGSEA. This CDR3 is CSVTNSGLSGRETQYF. In DNA form, the CDR3 reads TGCAGCGTTACTAATAGCGGGCTCTCTGGGAGGGAGACCCAGTACTTC.

The rearrangement uses TRBV7-9 and TRBJ1-1; 9 positions agree with TRBD1. The CDR3 length is 13 residues. Germline V gene lookup returns CDR1 SEHNR and CDR2 FQNEAQ (reference sequence). V gave up 2 bases and J gave up 9 bases; unmatched junction bases: 4. The CDR3 nucleotides read TGTGCCAGCAGCTTAAGGGACAGGGTGCAAGCTTTCTTT. Protein: CASSLRDRVQAFF.

The V gene is TRBV9, the J gene TRBJ1-2; D gene ambiguous. The CDR3 totals 17 residues. In germline, CDR1 is SGDLS, CDR2 YYNGEE. The ends were cut back, 3 bases at V and 5 bases at J, with 23 bases in the middle. For the CDR3, the DNA is TGTGCCAGCAGCGGAGGCCTTGCGGCGAACCCGGGGTATGGCTACACCTTC. It codes for CASSGGLAANPGYGYTF.

The gene calls are TRBV2 and TRBJ2-3, with 8 positions matching TRBD2. This CDR3 is 15 amino acids long. Per the germline V gene, CDR1 is SNHLY and CDR2 is FYNNEI. V dropped 3 bases and J dropped 4; count of bases not matched to a gene: 6. CDR3 DNA: TGTGCCAGCAGTGAGGCGGGAGGTAGTTCAGATACGCAGTATTTT. It codes for CASSEAGGSSDTQYF.

V is TRBV6-1 and J is TRBJ1-5; TRBD1 aligns across 7 bases. The V gene end was trimmed by 6 bases and the J gene end by 3 bases; junction bases not matched to a gene: 8. The germline CDR1 and CDR2 sequences are MNHNS and SASEGT. This CDR3 contains 15 residues. In DNA form, the CDR3 reads TGTGCCAGCAGCGAGGGACAGAGGTTCAATCAGCCCCAGCATTTT. This encodes CASSEGQRFNQPQHF.